Presented here are 14 T cell receptor beta chains from one specimen sequenced in a study of T-cell memory formation after mild COVID-19. Each CDR3 protein gets one entry after TCRdb re-called the 5' RACE reads with MiXCR. The data show about 270,000 distinct CDR3 sequences, with about 20% seen just once and about 23% held by the top ten. The sequenced sample consisted of PBMCs or a T cell subset sorted from them (not recorded which). The receptor source for this set is a man between 18 and 29 years old who had mild COVID-19 (a few samples of this study predate the infection). Cell type and time point are not known.

The CDR3 protein is CASSLADGYTF. The CDR3 DNA follows: TGCGCCAGCAGCTTGGCCGATGGCTACACCTTC. J is TRBJ1-2 and V is TRBV5-1; the D is unclear. CDR3 length: 11 amino acids. Germline CDR1 and CDR2: SGHRS and YFSETQ. V was pared by 0 bases and J by 6 bases, with 3 bases between.

This clonotype appeared a few times. This chain joins TRBV7-2 and TRBJ1-5; TRBD1 matches 7 bases. J was trimmed by 4 bases and V by 0 bases; bases with no gene match: 6. Germline V gives CDR1 SGHTA, CDR2 FQGNSA. This CDR3 is built from 16 residues. This CDR3 reads CASSLAVDRANQPQHF. The CDR3 DNA sequence: TGTGCCAGCAGCTTAGCGGTTGACAGGGCGAATCAGCCCCAGCATTTT.

V gene TRBV5-1 combines with J gene TRBJ2-5, with 9 bases identical to TRBD1. The V segment lost 0 bases and the J segment 1 base; nucleotides outside the gene matches: 4. In germline, CDR1 is SGHRS, CDR2 YFSETQ. CDR3 length: 16 amino acids. The CDR3 protein is CASSLARGQGQETQYF. CDR3 in DNA: TGCGCCAGCAGCTTGGCCAGGGGACAGGGCCAAGAGACCCAGTACTTC.

The chain is built from TRBV11-2 and TRBJ2-1; D uncertain. CDR1 is SGHAT and CDR2 is FQNNGV in the germline V gene. V lost 0 bases and J 10 bases, leaving 16 bases between the germline ends. CDR3 length equals 15 residues. The CDR3 DNA reads TGTGCCAGCAGCTTAGATGTGGCCCAGACCAACGAGCAGTTCTTC. Amino acids: CASSLDVAQTNEQFF.

The table lists this clonotype with a few counts. The rearrangement joins TRBV6-5 to TRBJ2-3; 8 nucleotides agree with TRBD2. V lost 5 bases, J lost 4 bases, and 14 bases stayed unmatched. Germline V gene lookup returns CDR1 MNHEY and CDR2 SVGAGI. The CDR3 is 17 residues long. The CDR3 DNA reads as TGTGCCAGCAGTGATAAAAAGGAGCGGGGGAAGGCAGATACGCAGTATTTT. Translated, it gives CASSDKKERGKADTQYF.

The V call is TRBV20-1, the J call TRBJ1-4; D uncertain. CDR1 and CDR2 from the germline V gene are DFQATT and SNEGSKA (reference sequence). V lost 5 bases and J lost 8, with 9 bases in between. The length of the CDR3 is 11 residues. The CDR3 reads CSAWVWEKLFF. The CDR3 coding sequence is TGCAGTGCTTGGGTTTGGGAAAAACTGTTTTTT.

The chain uses TRBV6-4 and TRBJ2-2; maybe TRBD2 (5 bases). The V gene's germline CDR1 is MRHNA and CDR2 SNTAGT. The CDR3 is made up of 15 amino acids. V shed 7 bases and J shed 3 bases, with 15 bases lying between them. CDR3 bases: TGTGCCAGCAAAGCGGCCGGGTGGGACACCGGGGAGCTGTTTTTT. Amino acid sequence: CASKAAGWDTGELFF.

This clonotype was seen a handful of times. This chain connects TRBV11-1 to TRBJ1-1, with 7 positions matching TRBD1. The CDR3 runs 15 residues. The germline CDR1 and CDR2 sequences are SGHAT and FQDESV (reference sequence). The J segment lost 4 bases and the V segment lost 5 bases, leaving 10 bases of the junction unmatched. CDR3 in amino acids: CASSPDRVRTTEAFF. For the CDR3, the DNA is TGTGCCAGCAGCCCAGACAGGGTTCGTACCACTGAAGCTTTCTTT.

This clonotype came up many times. The chain joins TRBV7-2 to TRBJ1-2; 11 bases agree with TRBD1. CDR1 is SGHTA, CDR2 FQGNSA, per germline. The CDR3 has 14 amino acids. V was pared by 5 bases and J by 4 bases, with 3 bases of the junction left unmatched. The CDR3 DNA reads as TGTGCCAGCAGCCTCGGGACAGGGGGCTATGGCTACACCTTC. Its protein is CASSLGTGGYGYTF.

This clonotype was recorded a few times. The rearrangement links TRBV25-1 to TRBJ1-2, with unresolved D. The CDR3 spans 15 residues. The germline V gene has CDR1 MGHDK and CDR2 SYGVNS. V was cut by 1 base and J by 5 bases, with 14 bases left in between. The CDR3 is CASSEWGDTKYGYTF. CDR3 nucleotides: TGTGCCAGCAGTGAATGGGGAGACACCAAATATGGCTACACCTTC.

This clonotype was seen only a few times. This chain uses TRBV7-2 with TRBJ1-2; 9 nucleotides match TRBD1. The CDR3 loop spans 15 amino acids. Germline CDR1 reads SGHTA; CDR2 reads FQGNSA. V lost 5 bases and J lost 2; bases outside the gene matches: 6. The CDR3 DNA reads as TGTGCCAGCAGCCTACTACAGGGGGCAAACTATGGCTACACCTTC. It yields the protein CASSLLQGANYGYTF.

J is TRBJ2-1 and V is TRBV7-9, with 9 nucleotides matching TRBD2. Germline values: CDR1 SEHNR, CDR2 FQNEAQ (reference sequence). The CDR3 is 13 amino acids. The J segment lost 8 bases and the V segment lost 5 bases, leaving 4 bases of the junction unmatched. The CDR3 nucleotides read TGTGCCAGCAGCGTGGGACTAGCAGATGAGCAGTTCTTC. Its protein product is CASSVGLADEQFF.

The sample holds a few counts of this clonotype. The rearrangement links TRBV5-5 to TRBJ2-7, with D uncertain. CDR1 is SGHKS and CDR2 is YYEKEE in the germline V gene (reference sequence). Trimming cost V 4 bases and J 7 bases, with 12 bases left between them. CDR3 length: 12 amino acids. CDR3 DNA: TGTGCCAGCAGCCAGCTATGGAGTGAGCAGTACTTC. It is translated as CASSQLWSEQYF.

The chain links TRBV7-6 to TRBJ2-3; TRBD2 matches 12 bases. This CDR3 comprises 16 residues. Germline CDR1 is SGHVS and CDR2 is FNYEAQ. V lost 5 bases to trimming and J lost 4 bases; unmatched junction nucleotides: 7. The CDR3 here is CASSPTASGGADTQYF. CDR3 DNA: TGTGCCAGCAGCCCGACCGCTAGCGGGGGGGCAGATACGCAGTATTTT.